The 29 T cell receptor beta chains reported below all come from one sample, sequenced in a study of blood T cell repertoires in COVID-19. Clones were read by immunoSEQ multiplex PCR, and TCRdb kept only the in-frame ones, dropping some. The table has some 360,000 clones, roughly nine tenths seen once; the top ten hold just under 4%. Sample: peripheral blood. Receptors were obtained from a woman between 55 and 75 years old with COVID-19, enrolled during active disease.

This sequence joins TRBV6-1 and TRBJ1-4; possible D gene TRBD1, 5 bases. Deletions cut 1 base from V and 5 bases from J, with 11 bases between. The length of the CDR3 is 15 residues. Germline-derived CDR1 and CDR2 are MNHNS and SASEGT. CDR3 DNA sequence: TGTGCCAGCAGTGAAGGCCCGGCAGGGAATGAAAAACTGTTTTTT. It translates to CASSEGPAGNEKLFF.

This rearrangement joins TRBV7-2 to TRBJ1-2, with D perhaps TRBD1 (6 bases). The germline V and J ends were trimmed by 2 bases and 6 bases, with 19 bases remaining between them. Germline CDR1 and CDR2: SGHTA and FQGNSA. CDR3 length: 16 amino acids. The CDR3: CASSLRAGERGNGYTF. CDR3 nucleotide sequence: TGTGCCAGCAGCTTACGTGCAGGGGAAAGGGGGAATGGCTACACCTTC.

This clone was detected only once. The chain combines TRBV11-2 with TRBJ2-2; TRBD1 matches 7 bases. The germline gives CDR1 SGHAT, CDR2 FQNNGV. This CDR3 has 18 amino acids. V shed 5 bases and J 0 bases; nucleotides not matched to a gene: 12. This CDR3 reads CASSTKVGTAANTGELFF. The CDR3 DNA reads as TGTGCCAGCAGCACCAAAGTAGGGACAGCTGCGAACACCGGGGAGCTGTTTTTT. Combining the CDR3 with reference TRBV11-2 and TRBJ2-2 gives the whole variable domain EAGVAQSPRYKIIEKRQSVAFWCNPISGHATLYWYQQILGQGPKLLIQFQNNGVVDDSQLPKDRFSAERLKGVDSTLKIQPAKLEDSAVYLCASSTKVGTAANTGELFFGEGSRLTVL.

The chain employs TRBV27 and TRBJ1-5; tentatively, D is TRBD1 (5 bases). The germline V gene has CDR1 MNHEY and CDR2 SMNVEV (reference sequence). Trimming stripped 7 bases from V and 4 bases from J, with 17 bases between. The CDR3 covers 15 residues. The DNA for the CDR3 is TGTGCCAGCAATGTTTCAGGGATAAAAAATCAGCCCCAGCATTTT. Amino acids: CASNVSGIKNQPQHF.

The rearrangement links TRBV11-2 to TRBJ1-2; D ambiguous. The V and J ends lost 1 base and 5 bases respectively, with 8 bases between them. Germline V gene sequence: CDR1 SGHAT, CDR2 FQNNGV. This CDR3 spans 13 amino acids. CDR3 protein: CASSLGLDYGYTF. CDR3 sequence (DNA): TGTGCCAGCAGCTTAGGTCTAGATTATGGCTACACCTTC.

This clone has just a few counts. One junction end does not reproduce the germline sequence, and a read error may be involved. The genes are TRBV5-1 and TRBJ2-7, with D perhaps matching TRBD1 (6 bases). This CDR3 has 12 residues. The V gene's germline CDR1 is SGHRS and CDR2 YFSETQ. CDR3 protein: CASSVQGRPTSF. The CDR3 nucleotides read TGCGCCAGCAGCGTACAGGGACGGCCGACGAGTTTC.

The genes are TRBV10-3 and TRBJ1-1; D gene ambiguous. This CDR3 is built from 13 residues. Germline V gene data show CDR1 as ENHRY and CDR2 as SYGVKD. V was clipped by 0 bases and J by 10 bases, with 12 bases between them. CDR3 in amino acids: CAISESISRGAFF. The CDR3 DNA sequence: TGTGCCATCAGTGAGTCAATCAGTCGGGGAGCTTTCTTT.

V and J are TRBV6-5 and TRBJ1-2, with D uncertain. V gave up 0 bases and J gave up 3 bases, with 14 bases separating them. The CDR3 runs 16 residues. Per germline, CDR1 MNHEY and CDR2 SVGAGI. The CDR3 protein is CASSYSGSYADYGYTF. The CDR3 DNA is TGTGCCAGCAGTTACTCGGGCAGTTATGCAGACTATGGCTACACCTTC.

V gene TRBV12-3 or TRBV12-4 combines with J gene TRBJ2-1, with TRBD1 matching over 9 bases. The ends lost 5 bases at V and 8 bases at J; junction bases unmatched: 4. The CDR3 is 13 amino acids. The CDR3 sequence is CASSGTGLDEQFF. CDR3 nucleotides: TGTGCCAGCAGTGGGACAGGGTTGGATGAGCAGTTCTTC.

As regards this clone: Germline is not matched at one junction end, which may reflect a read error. The CDR3 DNA sequence: TGCGCCAGCAGCTTGAGAACAAACGGAGGGTTGGACTTC. Protein: CASSLRTNGGLDF. The chain has TRBV5-1 and TRBJ2-7; possible D gene TRBD2, 6 bases. Germline V CDR1 and CDR2: SGHRS, YFSETQ. The CDR3 spans 13 residues. Complete variable domain (other parts from reference TRBV5-1 and TRBJ2-7): KAGVTQTPRYLIKTRGQQVTLSCSPISGHRSVSWYQQTPGQGLQFLFEYFSETQRNKGNFPGRFSGRQFSNSRSEMNVSTLELGDSALYLCASSLRTNGGLDFGPGTRLTVT.

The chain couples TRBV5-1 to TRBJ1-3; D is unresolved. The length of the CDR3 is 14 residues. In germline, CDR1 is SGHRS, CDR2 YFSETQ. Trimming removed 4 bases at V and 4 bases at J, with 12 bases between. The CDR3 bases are TGCGCCAGCAGCCAGACAATACCCGGAAACACCATATATTTT. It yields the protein CASSQTIPGNTIYF.

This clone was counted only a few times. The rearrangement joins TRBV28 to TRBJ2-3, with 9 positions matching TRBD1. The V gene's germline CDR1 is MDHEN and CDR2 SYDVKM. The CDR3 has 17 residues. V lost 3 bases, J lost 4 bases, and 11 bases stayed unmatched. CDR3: CASSFPARTGEADTQYF. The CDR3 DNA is TGTGCCAGCAGTTTTCCCGCACGGACAGGGGAAGCAGATACGCAGTATTTT.

The CDR3 coding sequence is TGCGCCAGCAGCTTGGTCCAGGGCCAAGGAGACGAGCAGTACTTC. As protein: CASSLVQGQGDEQYF. The chain is built from TRBV5-1 and TRBJ2-7; perhaps TRBD1 as D (5 bases). Deletions cut 0 bases from V and 5 bases from J, with 15 bases between. The CDR3 length is 15 residues. Looked up from germline, CDR1 is SGHRS and CDR2 is YFSETQ.

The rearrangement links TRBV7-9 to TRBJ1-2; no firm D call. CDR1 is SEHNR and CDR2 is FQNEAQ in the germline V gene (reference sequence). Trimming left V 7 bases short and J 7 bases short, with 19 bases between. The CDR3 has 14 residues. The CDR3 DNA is TGTGCCAGCATCAAAGAGGAGCTCGGGGTTGGCTACACCTTC. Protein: CASIKEELGVGYTF. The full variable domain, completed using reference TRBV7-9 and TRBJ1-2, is DTGVSQNPRHKITKRGQNVTFRCDPISEHNRLYWYRQTLGQGPEFLTYFQNEAQLEKSRLLSDRFSAERPKGSFSTLEIQRTEQGDSAMYLCASIKEELGVGYTFGSGTRLTVV.

CDR3 nucleotide sequence: TGTGCCAGCAGCTTCGTCGGGACTCAATATGGCTACACCTTC. Translating gives CASSFVGTQYGYTF. The chain employs TRBV7-9 and TRBJ1-2, with a possible D match to TRBD1 (5 bases). Germline V gene data show CDR1 as SEHNR and CDR2 as FQNEAQ (reference sequence). The CDR3 length is 14 residues. V was shortened by 3 bases and J by 5 bases, with 13 bases between the two germline ends. The variable domain in full, completed from reference TRBV7-9 and TRBJ1-2, reads DTGVSQNPRHKITKRGQNVTFRCDPISEHNRLYWYRQTLGQGPEFLTYFQNEAQLEKSRLLSDRFSAERPKGSFSTLEIQRTEQGDSAMYLCASSFVGTQYGYTFGSGTRLTVV.

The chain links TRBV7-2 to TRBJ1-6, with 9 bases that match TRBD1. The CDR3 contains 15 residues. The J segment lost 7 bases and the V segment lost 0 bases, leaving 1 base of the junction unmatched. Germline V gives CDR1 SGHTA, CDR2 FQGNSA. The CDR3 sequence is CASSLAGQGNSPLHF. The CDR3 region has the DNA TGTGCCAGCAGCTTAGCCGGACAGGGGAATTCACCCCTCCACTTT.

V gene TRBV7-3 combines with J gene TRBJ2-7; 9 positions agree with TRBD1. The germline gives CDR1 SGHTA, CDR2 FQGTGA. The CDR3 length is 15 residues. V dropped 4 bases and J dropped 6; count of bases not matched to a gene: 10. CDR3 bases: TGTGCCAGCAGCTGGGGTACCGGGACAGGGCGCGAGCAGTACTTC. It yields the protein CASSWGTGTGREQYF.

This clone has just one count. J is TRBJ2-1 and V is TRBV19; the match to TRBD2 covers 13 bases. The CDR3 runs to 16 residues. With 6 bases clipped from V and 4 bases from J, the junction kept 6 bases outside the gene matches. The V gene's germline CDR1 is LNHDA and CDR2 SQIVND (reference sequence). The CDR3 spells CASSPGTSGIYNEQFF. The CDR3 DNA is TGTGCCAGTAGCCCCGGGACTAGCGGGATATACAATGAGCAGTTCTTC. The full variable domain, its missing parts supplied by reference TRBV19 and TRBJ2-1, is DGGITQSPKYLFRKEGQNVTLSCEQNLNHDAMYWYRQDPGQGLRLIYYSQIVNDFQKGDIAEGYSVSREKKESFPLTVTSAQKNPTAFYLCASSPGTSGIYNEQFFGPGTRLTVL.

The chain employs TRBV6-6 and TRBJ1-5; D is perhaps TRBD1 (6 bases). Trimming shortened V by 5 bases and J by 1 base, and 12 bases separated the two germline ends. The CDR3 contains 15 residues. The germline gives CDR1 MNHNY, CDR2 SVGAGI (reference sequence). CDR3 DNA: TGTGCCAGCAGTCGAACTAGGGGGAGCAATCAGCCCCAGCATTTT. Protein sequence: CASSRTRGSNQPQHF.

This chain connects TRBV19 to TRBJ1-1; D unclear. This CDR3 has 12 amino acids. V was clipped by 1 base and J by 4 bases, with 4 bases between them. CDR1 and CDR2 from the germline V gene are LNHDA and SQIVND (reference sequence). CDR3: CASSIVSTEAFF. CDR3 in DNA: TGTGCCAGTAGTATAGTTAGCACTGAAGCTTTCTTT.

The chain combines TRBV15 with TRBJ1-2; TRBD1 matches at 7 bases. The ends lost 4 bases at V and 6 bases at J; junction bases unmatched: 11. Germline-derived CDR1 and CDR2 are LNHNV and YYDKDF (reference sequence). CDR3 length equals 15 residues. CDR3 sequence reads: CATSTTLQGRDGYTF. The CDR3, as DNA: TGTGCCACCAGCACCACCCTACAGGGGCGGGATGGCTACACCTTC.

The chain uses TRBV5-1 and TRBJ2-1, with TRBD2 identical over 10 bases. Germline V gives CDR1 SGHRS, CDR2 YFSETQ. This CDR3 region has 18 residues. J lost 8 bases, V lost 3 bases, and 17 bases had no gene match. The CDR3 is CASSYRPAGGHQGDEQFF. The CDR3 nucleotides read TGCGCCAGCAGCTACAGACCAGCGGGGGGGCACCAAGGGGATGAGCAGTTCTTC.

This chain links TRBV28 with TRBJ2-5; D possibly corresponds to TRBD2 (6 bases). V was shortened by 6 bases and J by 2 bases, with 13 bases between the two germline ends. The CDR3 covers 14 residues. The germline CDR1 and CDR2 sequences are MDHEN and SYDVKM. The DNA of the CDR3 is TGTGCCAGCAGCCTCACGGGGGAGCAAGAGACCCAGTACTTC. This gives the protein CASSLTGEQETQYF.

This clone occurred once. CDR3 loop: CASRLPMRTVYGYTF. Written as DNA, the CDR3 is TGTGCCAGCAGACTGCCCATGAGGACAGTGTATGGCTACACCTTC. The chain carries TRBV21-1 and TRBJ1-2; TRBD1 is taken as the D call from the table, unchecked against the DNA. TRBV21-1 is reported as a pseudogene. The CDR3 is 15 amino acids.

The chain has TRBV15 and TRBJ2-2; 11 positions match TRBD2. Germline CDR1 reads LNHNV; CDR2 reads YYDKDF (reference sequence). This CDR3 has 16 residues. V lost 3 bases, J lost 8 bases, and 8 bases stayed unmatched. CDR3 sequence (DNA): TGTGCCACCAGCAGGGATAGCGGGGGGGCCGTAGGGGAGCTGTTTTTT. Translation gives CATSRDSGGAVGELFF.

In DNA form, the CDR3 reads TGCGCCAGCAGCTTGGACAGGGGAGGCACCGGGGAGCTGTTTTTT. It yields the protein CASSLDRGGTGELFF. The rearrangement links TRBV5-1 to TRBJ2-2, with D possibly matching TRBD1 (7 bases). Germline CDR1 and CDR2: SGHRS and YFSETQ. This CDR3 region has 15 residues. The V gene lost 0 bases and the J gene lost 4 bases, with 10 bases spanning the gap.

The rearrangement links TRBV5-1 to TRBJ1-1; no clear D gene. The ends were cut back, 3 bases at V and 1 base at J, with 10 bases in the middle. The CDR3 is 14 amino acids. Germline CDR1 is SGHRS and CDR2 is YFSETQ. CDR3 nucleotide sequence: TGCGCCAGCAGCTCTCGTATCGGGAACACTGAAGCTTTCTTT. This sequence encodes CASSSRIGNTEAFF.

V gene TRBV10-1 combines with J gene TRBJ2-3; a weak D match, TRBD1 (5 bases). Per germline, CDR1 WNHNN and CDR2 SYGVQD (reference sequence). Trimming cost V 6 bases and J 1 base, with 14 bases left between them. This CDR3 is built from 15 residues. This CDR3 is CASSGRVGGTDTQYF. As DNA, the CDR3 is TGCGCCAGCAGCGGCAGGGTCGGTGGCACAGATACGCAGTATTTT.

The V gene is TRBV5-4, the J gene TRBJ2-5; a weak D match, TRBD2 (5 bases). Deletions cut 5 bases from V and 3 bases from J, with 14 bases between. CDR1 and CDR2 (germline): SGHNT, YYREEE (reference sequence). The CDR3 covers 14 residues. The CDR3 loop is CASSQKDGKETQYF. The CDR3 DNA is TGTGCCAGCAGTCAGAAGGACGGGAAAGAGACCCAGTACTTC.